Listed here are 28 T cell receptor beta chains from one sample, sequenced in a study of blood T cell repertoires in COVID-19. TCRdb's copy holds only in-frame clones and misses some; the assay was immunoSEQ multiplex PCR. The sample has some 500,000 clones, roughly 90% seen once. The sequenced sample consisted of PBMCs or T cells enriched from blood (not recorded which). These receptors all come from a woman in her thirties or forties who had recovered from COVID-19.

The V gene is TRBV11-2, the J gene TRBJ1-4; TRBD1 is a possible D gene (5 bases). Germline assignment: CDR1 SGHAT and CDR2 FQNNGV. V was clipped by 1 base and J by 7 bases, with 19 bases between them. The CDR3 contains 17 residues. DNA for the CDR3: TGTGCCAGCAGCTTAGGAACCGTGCGGGGGAGCGGTGAAAAACTGTTTTTT. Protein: CASSLGTVRGSGEKLFF.

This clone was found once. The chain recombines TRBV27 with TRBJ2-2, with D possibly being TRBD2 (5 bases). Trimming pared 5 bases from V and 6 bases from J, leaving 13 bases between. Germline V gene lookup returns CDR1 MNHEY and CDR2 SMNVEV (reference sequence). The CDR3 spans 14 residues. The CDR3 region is CASSKRDRAGELFF. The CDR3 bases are TGTGCCAGCAGTAAGAGGGATCGGGCCGGGGAGCTGTTTTTT.

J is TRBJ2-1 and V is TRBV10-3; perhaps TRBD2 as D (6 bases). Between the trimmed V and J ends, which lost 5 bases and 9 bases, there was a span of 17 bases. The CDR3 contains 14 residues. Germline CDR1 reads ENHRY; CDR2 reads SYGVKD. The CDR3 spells CAISWDFRTGEQFF. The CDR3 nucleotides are TGTGCCATCAGTTGGGACTTCCGTACCGGTGAGCAGTTCTTC.

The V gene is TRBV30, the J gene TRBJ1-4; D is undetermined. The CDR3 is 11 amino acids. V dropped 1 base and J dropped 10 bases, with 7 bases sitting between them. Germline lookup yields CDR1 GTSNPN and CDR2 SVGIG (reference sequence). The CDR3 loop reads CAWSGGRKLFF. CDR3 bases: TGTGCCTGGAGTGGCGGCCGAAAACTGTTTTTT.

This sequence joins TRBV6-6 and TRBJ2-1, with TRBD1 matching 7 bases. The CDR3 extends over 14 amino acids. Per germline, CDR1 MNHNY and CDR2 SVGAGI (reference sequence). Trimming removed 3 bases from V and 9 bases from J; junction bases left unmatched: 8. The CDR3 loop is CASSYAEQGSEQFF. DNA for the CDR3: TGTGCCAGCAGTTATGCCGAACAGGGGAGTGAGCAGTTCTTC.

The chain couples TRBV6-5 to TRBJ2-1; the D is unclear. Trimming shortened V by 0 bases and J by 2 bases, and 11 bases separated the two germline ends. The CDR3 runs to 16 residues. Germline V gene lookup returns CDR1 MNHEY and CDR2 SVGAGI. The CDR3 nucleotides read TGTGCCAGCAGTTACTCGACTCATAACCCCTACAATGAGCAGTTCTTC. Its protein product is CASSYSTHNPYNEQFF.

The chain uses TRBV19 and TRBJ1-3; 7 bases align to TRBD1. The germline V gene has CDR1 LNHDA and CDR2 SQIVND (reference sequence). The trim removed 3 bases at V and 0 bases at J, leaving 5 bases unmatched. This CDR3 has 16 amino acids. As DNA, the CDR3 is TGTGCCAGTAGTATCTTTAACAGGGGCTCTGGAAACACCATATATTTT. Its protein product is CASSIFNRGSGNTIYF.

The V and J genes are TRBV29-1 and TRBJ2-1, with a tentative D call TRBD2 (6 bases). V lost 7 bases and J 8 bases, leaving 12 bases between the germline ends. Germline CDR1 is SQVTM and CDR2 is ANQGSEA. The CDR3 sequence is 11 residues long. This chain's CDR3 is CSATGGDEQFF. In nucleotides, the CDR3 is TGCAGCGCAACAGGAGGGGATGAGCAGTTCTTC.

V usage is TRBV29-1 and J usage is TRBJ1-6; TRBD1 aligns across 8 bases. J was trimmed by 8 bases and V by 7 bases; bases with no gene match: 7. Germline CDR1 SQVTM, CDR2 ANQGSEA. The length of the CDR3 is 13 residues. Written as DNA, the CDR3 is TGCAGCGGACGACAGGGGCCAGATTCACCCCTCCACTTT. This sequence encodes CSGRQGPDSPLHF.

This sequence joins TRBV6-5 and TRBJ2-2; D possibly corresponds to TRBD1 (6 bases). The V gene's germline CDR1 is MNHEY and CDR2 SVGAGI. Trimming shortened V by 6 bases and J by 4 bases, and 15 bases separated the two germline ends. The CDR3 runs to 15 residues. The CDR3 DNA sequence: TGTGCCAGCAGGTTCCGGGACACCCTCACCGGGGAGCTGTTTTTT. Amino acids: CASRFRDTLTGELFF.

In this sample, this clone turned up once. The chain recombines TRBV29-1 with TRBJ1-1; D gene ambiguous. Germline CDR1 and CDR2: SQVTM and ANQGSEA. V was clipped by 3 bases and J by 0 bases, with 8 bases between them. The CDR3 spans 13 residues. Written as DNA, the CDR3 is TGCAGCGTTGAGGAGGAAATGAACACTGAAGCTTTCTTT. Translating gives CSVEEEMNTEAFF.

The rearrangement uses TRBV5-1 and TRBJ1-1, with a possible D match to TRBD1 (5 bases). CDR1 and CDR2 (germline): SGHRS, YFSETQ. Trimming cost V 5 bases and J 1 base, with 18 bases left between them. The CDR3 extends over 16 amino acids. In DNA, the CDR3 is TGCGCCAGCAGGTATGCACCAGGGTATGGGAACACTGAAGCTTTCTTT. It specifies CASRYAPGYGNTEAFF.

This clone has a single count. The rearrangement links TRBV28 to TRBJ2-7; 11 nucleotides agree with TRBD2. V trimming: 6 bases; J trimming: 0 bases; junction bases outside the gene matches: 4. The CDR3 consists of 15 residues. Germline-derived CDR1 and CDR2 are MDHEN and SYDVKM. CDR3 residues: CASRPGTSGSYEQYF. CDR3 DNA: TGTGCCAGCAGGCCAGGGACTAGCGGCTCCTACGAGCAGTACTTC.

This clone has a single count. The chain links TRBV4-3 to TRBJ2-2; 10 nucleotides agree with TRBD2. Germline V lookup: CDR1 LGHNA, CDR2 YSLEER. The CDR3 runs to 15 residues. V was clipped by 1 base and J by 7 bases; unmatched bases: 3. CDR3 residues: CASSQVLAGVGELFF. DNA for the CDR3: TGCGCCAGCAGCCAAGTCCTAGCGGGAGTCGGGGAGCTGTTTTTT.

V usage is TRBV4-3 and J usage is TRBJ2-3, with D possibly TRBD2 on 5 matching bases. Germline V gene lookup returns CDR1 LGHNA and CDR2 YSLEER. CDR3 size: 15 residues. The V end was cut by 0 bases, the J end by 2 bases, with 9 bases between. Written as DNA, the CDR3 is TGCGCCAGCAGCCAAGAGGAAGCGGACACAGATACGCAGTATTTT. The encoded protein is CASSQEEADTDTQYF.

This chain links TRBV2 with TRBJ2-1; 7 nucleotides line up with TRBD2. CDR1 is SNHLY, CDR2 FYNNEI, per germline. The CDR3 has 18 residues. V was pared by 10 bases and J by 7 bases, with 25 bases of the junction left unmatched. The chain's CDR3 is CATNRHLPKPGLPNEQFF. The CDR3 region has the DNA TGTGCCACAAACCGTCACCTTCCGAAACCGGGACTACCGAATGAGCAGTTCTTC.

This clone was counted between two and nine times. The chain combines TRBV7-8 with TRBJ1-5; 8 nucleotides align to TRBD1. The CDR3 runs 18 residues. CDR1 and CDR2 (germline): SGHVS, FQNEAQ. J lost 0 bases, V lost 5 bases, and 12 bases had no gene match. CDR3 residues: CASSPLGRGLRSNQPQHF. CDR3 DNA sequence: TGTGCCAGCAGCCCCCTCGGCAGGGGGCTTCGTAGCAATCAGCCCCAGCATTTT.

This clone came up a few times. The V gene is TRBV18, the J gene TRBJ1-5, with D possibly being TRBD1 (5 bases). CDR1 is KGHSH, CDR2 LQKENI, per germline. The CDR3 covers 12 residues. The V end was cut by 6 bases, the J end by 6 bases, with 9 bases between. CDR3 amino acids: CASSKRGQPQHF. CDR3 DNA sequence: TGTGCCAGCTCGAAAAGGGGTCAGCCCCAGCATTTT.

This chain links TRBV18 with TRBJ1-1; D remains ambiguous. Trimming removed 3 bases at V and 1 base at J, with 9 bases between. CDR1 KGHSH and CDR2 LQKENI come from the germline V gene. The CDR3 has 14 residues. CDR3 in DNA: TGTGCCAGCTCACCGAACAACCAGAACACTGAAGCTTTCTTT. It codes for CASSPNNQNTEAFF.

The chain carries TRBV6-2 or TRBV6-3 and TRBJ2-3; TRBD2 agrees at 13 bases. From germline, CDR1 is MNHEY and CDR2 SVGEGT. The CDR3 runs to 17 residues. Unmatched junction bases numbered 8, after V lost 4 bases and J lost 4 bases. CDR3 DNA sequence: TGTGCCAGCAGTTTGAGGACTAGCGGGAGTTTTGCAGATACGCAGTATTTT. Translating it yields CASSLRTSGSFADTQYF.

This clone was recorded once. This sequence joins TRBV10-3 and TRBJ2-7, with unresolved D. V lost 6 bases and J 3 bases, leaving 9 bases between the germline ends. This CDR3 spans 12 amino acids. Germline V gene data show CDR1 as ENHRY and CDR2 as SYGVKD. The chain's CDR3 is CAISSPFYEQYF. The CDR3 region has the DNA TGTGCCATCAGCTCTCCCTTCTACGAGCAGTACTTC.

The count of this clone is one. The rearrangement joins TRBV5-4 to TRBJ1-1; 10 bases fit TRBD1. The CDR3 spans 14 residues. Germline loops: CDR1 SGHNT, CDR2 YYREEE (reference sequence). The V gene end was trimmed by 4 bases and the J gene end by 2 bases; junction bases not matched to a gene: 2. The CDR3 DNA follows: TGTGCCAGCAGCATGACAGGGGGCAACACTGAAGCTTTCTTT. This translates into CASSMTGGNTEAFF.

The CDR3 is CASSLDGRNNEQFF. In nucleotides, the CDR3 is TGCGCCAGCAGCTTGGACGGGAGAAACAATGAGCAGTTCTTC. This sequence joins TRBV5-1 and TRBJ2-1, with D perhaps TRBD2 (6 bases). The germline gives CDR1 SGHRS, CDR2 YFSETQ. The CDR3 contains 14 residues. V shed 0 bases and J shed 5 bases, with 9 bases lying between them.

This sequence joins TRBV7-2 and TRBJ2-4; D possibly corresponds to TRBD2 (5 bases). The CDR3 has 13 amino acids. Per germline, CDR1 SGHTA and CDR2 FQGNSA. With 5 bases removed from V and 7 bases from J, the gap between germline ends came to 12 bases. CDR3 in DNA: TGTGCCAGCAGCACGACCGGGGAGAACATTCAGTACTTC. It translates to CASSTTGENIQYF.

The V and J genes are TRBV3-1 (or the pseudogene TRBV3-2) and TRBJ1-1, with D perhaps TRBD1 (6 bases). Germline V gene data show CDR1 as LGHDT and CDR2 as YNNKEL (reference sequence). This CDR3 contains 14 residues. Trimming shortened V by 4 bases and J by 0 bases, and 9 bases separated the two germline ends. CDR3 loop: CASSRQGMNTEAFF. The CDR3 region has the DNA TGTGCCAGCAGCCGGCAGGGGATGAACACTGAAGCTTTCTTT.

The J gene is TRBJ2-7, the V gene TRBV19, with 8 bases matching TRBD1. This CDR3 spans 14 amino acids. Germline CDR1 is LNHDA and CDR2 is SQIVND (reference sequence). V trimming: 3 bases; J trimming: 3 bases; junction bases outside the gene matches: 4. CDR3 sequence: CASSIRGRGYEQYF. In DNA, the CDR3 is TGTGCCAGTAGTATCAGGGGGCGAGGCTACGAGCAGTACTTC. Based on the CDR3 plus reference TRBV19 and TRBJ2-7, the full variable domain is DGGITQSPKYLFRKEGQNVTLSCEQNLNHDAMYWYRQDPGQGLRLIYYSQIVNDFQKGDIAEGYSVSREKKESFPLTVTSAQKNPTAFYLCASSIRGRGYEQYFGPGTRLTVT.

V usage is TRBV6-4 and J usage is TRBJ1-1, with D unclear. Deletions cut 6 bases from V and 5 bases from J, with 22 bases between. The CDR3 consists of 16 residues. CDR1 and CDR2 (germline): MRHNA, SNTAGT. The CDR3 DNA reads TGTGCCAGCAGCGCCCGAGGCGGTAATGGGTTTACTGAAGCTTTCTTT. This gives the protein CASSARGGNGFTEAFF.

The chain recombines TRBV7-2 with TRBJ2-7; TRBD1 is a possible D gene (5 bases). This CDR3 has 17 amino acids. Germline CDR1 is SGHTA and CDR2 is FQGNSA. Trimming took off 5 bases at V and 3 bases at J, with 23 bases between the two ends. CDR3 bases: TGTGCCAGCAGCCCTACACACGGACAAACGAGGATCTACGAGCAGTACTTC. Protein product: CASSPTHGQTRIYEQYF. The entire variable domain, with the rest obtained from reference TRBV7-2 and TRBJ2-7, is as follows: GAGVSQSPSNKVTEKGKDVELRCDPISGHTALYWYRQSLGQGLEFLIYFQGNSAPDKSGLPSDRFSAERTGGSVSTLTIQRTQQEDSAVYLCASSPTHGQTRIYEQYFGPGTRLTVT.